These T cell receptor beta chains were read from a single sample in a study of T cell repertoires in MIS-A myocarditis. The protocol was immunoSEQ multiplex PCR, while the TCRdb copy is restricted to in-frame clones and leaves out a portion. The sample shows over 5,500 clones, approximately 80% of them seen only once. The sequenced material came from interventricular septum heart tissue obtained at autopsy. The source is a man aged 18-30 years with fulminant myocarditis from multisystem inflammatory syndrome in adults (MIS-A) after COVID-19. Both conserved end residues are part of each CDR3. The order of the fields is clone size, V gene, D gene, J gene, CDR3 protein, CDR3 DNA. The D gene is left open where the match is weak. Clone sizes are given selectively: once, few, many, or a class where the clone is expanded.

abundance: -
v_gene: TRBV6-5
d_gene: -
j_gene: TRBJ1-2
CDR3aa: CASILDPNYGYTF
CDR3nt: TGTGCCAGCATCTTGGACCCGAACTATGGCTACACCTTC

abundance: -
v_gene: TRBV15
d_gene: TRBD1
j_gene: TRBJ2-1
CDR3aa: CATSRIPGQLQFF
CDR3nt: TGTGCCACCAGCAGAATCCCGGGACAGTTACAGTTCTTC

abundance: -
v_gene: TRBV27
d_gene: -
j_gene: TRBJ1-1
CDR3aa: CASSPWTENTEAFF
CDR3nt: TGTGCCAGCAGTCCTTGGACAGAGAACACTGAAGCTTTCTTT

abundance: -
v_gene: TRBV30
d_gene: -
j_gene: TRBJ2-3
CDR3aa: CAWSNTDTQYF
CDR3nt: TGTGCCTGGAGTAATACAGATACGCAGTATTTT

abundance: -
v_gene: TRBV13
d_gene: -
j_gene: TRBJ1-1
CDR3aa: CASRTRGGLNTEAFF
CDR3nt: TGTGCCAGCAGGACCCGAGGGGGATTGAACACTGAAGCTTTCTTT

abundance: -
v_gene: TRBV5-4
d_gene: -
j_gene: TRBJ1-2
CDR3aa: CASSLANAGNYGYTF
CDR3nt: TGTGCCAGCAGCTTGGCCAACGCAGGAAACTATGGCTACACCTTC

abundance: -
v_gene: TRBV7-9
d_gene: -
j_gene: TRBJ2-1
CDR3aa: CASSFQVLYNEQFF
CDR3nt: TGTGCCAGCAGCTTCCAGGTTCTTTACAATGAGCAGTTCTTC

abundance: -
v_gene: TRBV24-1
d_gene: TRBD2
j_gene: TRBJ2-3
CDR3aa: CATSDPREGWADTQYF
CDR3nt: TGTGCCACCAGTGACCCGCGGGAGGGTTGGGCAGATACGCAGTATTTT

abundance: -
v_gene: TRBV5-1
d_gene: TRBD1
j_gene: TRBJ1-5
CDR3aa: CASSLGRGQPQHF
CDR3nt: TGCGCCAGCAGCTTGGGCAGGGGGCAGCCCCAGCATTTT

abundance: -
v_gene: TRBV30
d_gene: -
j_gene: TRBJ2-1
CDR3aa: CAWSPMNEQFF
CDR3nt: TGTGCCTGGAGTCCCATGAATGAGCAGTTCTTC

abundance: -
v_gene: TRBV5-6
d_gene: TRBD1
j_gene: TRBJ2-2
CDR3aa: CASSWDRGVPGELFF
CDR3nt: TGTGCCAGCAGCTGGGACAGGGGCGTTCCCGGGGAGCTGTTTTTT

abundance: once
v_gene: TRBV11-2
d_gene: TRBD1
j_gene: TRBJ1-2
CDR3aa: CASSLGTGGEFSYGYTF
CDR3nt: TGTGCCAGCAGCTTAGGGACAGGGGGGGAGTTTAGCTATGGCTACACCTTC

abundance: -
v_gene: TRBV4-2
d_gene: -
j_gene: TRBJ2-3
CDR3aa: CASSQDPQADTQYF
CDR3nt: TGTGCCAGCAGCCAAGATCCTCAGGCAGATACGCAGTATTTT

abundance: -
v_gene: TRBV6-6
d_gene: -
j_gene: TRBJ2-7
CDR3aa: CASRDLIYEQYF
CDR3nt: TGTGCCAGCAGGGACTTAATCTACGAGCAGTACTTC

abundance: -
v_gene: TRBV9
d_gene: -
j_gene: TRBJ2-2
CDR3aa: CASSVVGSAGELFF
CDR3nt: TGTGCCAGCAGCGTAGTGGGGTCTGCCGGGGAGCTGTTTTTT

abundance: -
v_gene: TRBV7-3
d_gene: -
j_gene: TRBJ2-1
CDR3aa: CASSLTGGSYNEQFF
CDR3nt: TGTGCCAGCAGCTTAACGGGCGGATCCTACAATGAGCAGTTCTTC

abundance: -
v_gene: TRBV5-1
d_gene: -
j_gene: TRBJ2-2
CDR3aa: CASSPLGAGELFF
CDR3nt: TGCGCCAGCAGCCCGTTGGGAGCCGGGGAGCTGTTTTTT

abundance: -
v_gene: TRBV7-2
d_gene: -
j_gene: TRBJ1-3
CDR3aa: CASTRGGSITNTIYF
CDR3nt: TGTGCCAGTACCCGGGGGGGCAGTATCACAAACACCATATATTTT

abundance: -
v_gene: TRBV10-3
d_gene: TRBD1
j_gene: TRBJ1-1
CDR3aa: CAISEVGTARPEAFF
CDR3nt: TGTGCCATCAGTGAGGTCGGGACAGCCCGTCCTGAAGCTTTCTTT

abundance: -
v_gene: TRBV11-2
d_gene: -
j_gene: TRBJ2-1
CDR3aa: CASTYLGSGVVIDEQFF
CDR3nt: TGTGCCAGCACCTACTTAGGTTCGGGAGTGGTGATTGATGAGCAGTTCTTC

abundance: -
v_gene: TRBV6-1
d_gene: -
j_gene: TRBJ2-1
CDR3aa: CASSDRWGDEQFF
CDR3nt: TGTGCCAGCAGTGACAGGTGGGGCGATGAGCAGTTCTTC

abundance: -
v_gene: TRBV30
d_gene: -
j_gene: TRBJ2-3
CDR3aa: CAWGPEGDTQYF
CDR3nt: TGTGCCTGGGGGCCGGAGGGGGATACGCAGTATTTT

abundance: -
v_gene: TRBV7-9
d_gene: TRBD2
j_gene: TRBJ2-5
CDR3aa: CASSPLFSGRLETQYF
CDR3nt: TGTGCCAGCAGCCCTCTCTTTAGCGGGAGATTGGAGACCCAGTACTTC

abundance: -
v_gene: TRBV29-1
d_gene: -
j_gene: TRBJ2-2
CDR3aa: CSVYLGAPTGELFF
CDR3nt: TGCAGCGTTTACTTGGGGGCGCCCACCGGGGAGCTGTTTTTT

abundance: few
v_gene: TRBV7-8
d_gene: -
j_gene: TRBJ1-2
CDR3aa: CASSLGGVGIAYGYTF
CDR3nt: TGTGCCAGCAGCTTGGGAGGGGTGGGGATAGCCTATGGCTACACCTTC

abundance: -
v_gene: TRBV24-1
d_gene: -
j_gene: TRBJ2-2
CDR3aa: CATGTYANTGELFF
CDR3nt: TGTGCCACCGGGACGTACGCGAACACCGGGGAGCTGTTTTTT

abundance: -
v_gene: TRBV6-5
d_gene: -
j_gene: TRBJ1-3
CDR3aa: CASSTDYSENTIYF
CDR3nt: TGTGCCAGCAGTACAGATTACTCTGAAAACACCATATATTTT

abundance: -
v_gene: TRBV11-3
d_gene: TRBD2
j_gene: TRBJ2-1
CDR3aa: CASSLGRGRGGSYNEQFF
CDR3nt: TGTGCCAGCAGCTTAGGGAGGGGTCGGGGGGGGTCCTACAATGAGCAGTTCTTC

abundance: -
v_gene: TRBV30
d_gene: -
j_gene: TRBJ1-2
CDR3aa: CAWSVRGDDGYTF
CDR3nt: TGTGCCTGGAGTGTACGAGGGGACGACGGCTACACCTTC

abundance: -
v_gene: TRBV9
d_gene: -
j_gene: TRBJ2-3
CDR3aa: CASSVVGGARDTQYF
CDR3nt: TGTGCCAGCAGCGTAGTAGGGGGGGCAAGGGATACGCAGTATTTT

abundance: -
v_gene: TRBV7-2
d_gene: -
j_gene: TRBJ2-1
CDR3aa: CASSPTAGTGRSYNEQFF
CDR3nt: TGTGCCAGCAGCCCCACCGCCGGGACGGGGCGCTCCTACAATGAGCAGTTCTTC

abundance: -
v_gene: TRBV2
d_gene: -
j_gene: TRBJ2-5
CDR3aa: CASIRGSQETQYF
CDR3nt: TGTGCCAGCATACGAGGGAGTCAAGAGACCCAGTACTTC

abundance: -
v_gene: TRBV30
d_gene: -
j_gene: TRBJ1-1
CDR3aa: CAWSPSYGGKNTEAFF
CDR3nt: TGTGCCTGGAGTCCAAGCTATGGGGGAAAGAACACTGAAGCTTTCTTT

abundance: -
v_gene: TRBV5-4
d_gene: TRBD2
j_gene: TRBJ2-7
CDR3aa: CASSLGGTSGFTKYF
CDR3nt: TGTGCCAGCAGCTTGGGGGGGACTAGCGGGTTCACCAAGTACTTC

abundance: -
v_gene: TRBV6-5
d_gene: -
j_gene: TRBJ1-5
CDR3aa: CASRGAANQPQHF
CDR3nt: TGTGCCAGCAGAGGGGCGGCCAATCAGCCCCAGCATTTT

abundance: -
v_gene: TRBV28
d_gene: TRBD1
j_gene: TRBJ2-7
CDR3aa: CASSLRQGAPYF
CDR3nt: TGTGCCAGCAGTTTAAGGCAGGGGGCGCCGTACTTC

abundance: -
v_gene: TRBV5-1
d_gene: -
j_gene: TRBJ1-1
CDR3aa: CASSLAGMNTEAFF
CDR3nt: TGCGCCAGCAGCTTGGCAGGGATGAACACTGAAGCTTTCTTT

abundance: -
v_gene: TRBV4-3
d_gene: -
j_gene: TRBJ1-3
CDR3aa: CASSSGARGTHTIYF
CDR3nt: TGCGCCAGCAGCTCCGGGGCTCGAGGGACTCACACCATATATTTT